This is a list of T cell receptor beta chains from one sample in a study of blood T cell repertoires in COVID-19. Sequencing was performed with immunoSEQ multiplex PCR; in TCRdb, only in-frame clones are kept and a portion is missing. This table holds tens of thousands of clones, about 80% found once. Sequences were obtained from peripheral blood. These receptors all stem from a man in his 70s with acute or convalescent COVID-19. Both conserved end residues are part of each CDR3. Each record gives: J gene, clone size, CDR3 length, V gene, D gene, CDR3 protein, CDR3 DNA. A D gene is named only where the DNA matches it firmly. Clone size appears in some rows only: once, few, many, or a class for an expanded clone.

>TRBJ2-2|-|13|TRBV11-1|-
CASSSARAGELFF
TGTGCCAGCAGCTCAGCCCGGGCCGGGGAGCTGTTTTTT
>TRBJ2-1|-|13|TRBV19|-
CASSIGTNNEQFF
TGTGCCAGTAGTATAGGGACTAACAATGAGCAGTTCTTC
>TRBJ2-7|-|16|TRBV27|TRBD2
CASSPGLAGKGDEQYF
TGTGCCAGCAGCCCGGGACTAGCGGGAAAGGGGGACGAGCAGTACTTC
>TRBJ2-5|-|15|TRBV19|-
CASSMGRERSETQYF
TGTGCCAGTAGTATGGGGCGGGAACGCTCGGAGACCCAGTACTTC
>TRBJ1-3|-|15|TRBV6-5|-
CASSYSNPSGNTIYF
TGTGCCAGCAGTTACTCTAATCCCTCTGGAAACACCATATATTTT
>TRBJ2-2|-|15|TRBV12-2|-
CASRFDRGGTGELFF
TGTGCAAGTCGCTTTGACAGGGGAGGTACCGGGGAGCTGTTTTTT
>TRBJ1-1|few|16|TRBV4-3|TRBD1
CASSQAGGGGYTEAFF
TGCGCCAGCAGCCAAGCTGGTGGAGGGGGCTACACTGAAGCTTTCTTT
>TRBJ2-5|-|18|TRBV11-2|TRBD2
CASSQGTSGRTEQETQYF
TGTGCCAGCAGCCAAGGGACTAGCGGGAGGACGGAACAAGAGACCCAGTACTTC
>TRBJ2-1|-|15|TRBV27|TRBD2
CASVSQGGVFNEQFF
TGTGCCAGCGTCTCCCAGGGAGGGGTATTCAATGAGCAGTTCTTC
>TRBJ1-4|-|16|TRBV19|-
CASLDLSGVDYEKLFF
TGTGCCAGCTTAGACTTGTCGGGAGTCGATTATGAAAAACTGTTTTTT
>TRBJ2-5|-|16|TRBV24-1|TRBD2
CATSEGSGRAGETQYF
TGTGCCACCAGTGAGGGTAGCGGGAGGGCCGGAGAGACCCAGTACTTC
>TRBJ2-3|-|16|TRBV19|-
CASSISSGKSTDTQYF
TGTGCCAGTAGTATATCGTCCGGGAAGAGCACAGATACGCAGTATTTT
>TRBJ1-1|-|15|TRBV7-3|TRBD1
CASSSIGGWGTEAFF
TGTGCCAGCAGCTCCATAGGGGGCTGGGGAACTGAAGCTTTCTTT
>TRBJ1-2|few|15|TRBV7-2|-
CASSLLQGSNYGYTF
TGTGCCAGCAGTCTTTTACAGGGTTCTAACTATGGCTACACCTTC
>TRBJ2-5|-|12|TRBV28|-
CASSLRTETQYF
TGTGCCAGCAGTTTGAGAACAGAGACCCAGTACTTC
>TRBJ1-1|-|15|TRBV6-5|TRBD1
CASGRGNRGRSEAFF
TGTGCCAGCGGTCGAGGGAACAGGGGAAGGTCTGAAGCTTTCTTT
>TRBJ2-1|-|18|TRBV5-8|TRBD2
CASSLLIKSGSSYNEQFF
TGTGCCAGCAGCTTACTAATAAAAAGCGGGAGCTCCTACAATGAGCAGTTCTTC
>TRBJ2-3|-|16|TRBV7-9|-
CASSLFGTGYTDTQYF
TGTGCCAGCAGCTTATTCGGCACAGGGTACACAGATACGCAGTATTTT
>TRBJ2-5|-|13|TRBV5-1|-
CASSLAERGTQYF
TGCGCCAGCAGCTTGGCCGAGCGAGGGACCCAGTACTTC
>TRBJ2-7|-|12|TRBV10-2|-
CASSDSRYEQYF
TGCGCCAGCAGTGACTCCCGCTACGAGCAGTACTTC
>TRBJ1-2|-|14|TRBV2|-
CASREGRGTNGYTF
TGTGCCAGCAGGGAAGGCAGGGGTACTAATGGCTACACCTTC